Each of the 14 T cell receptor beta chains below was sequenced from the same sample in a study of beta chain features in type 1 diabetes. Sequenced material consisted of expressed TCRB transcripts (all of the isolated RNA was reverse transcribed). Repertoires were generated with immunoSEQ multiplex PCR, while TCRdb's copy carries only in-frame clones and drops some. The sample holds about 320,000 clones; approximately 15% are singletons and the top ten take over 5%. The sequenced sample was central memory CD4+ T cells from blood. All receptors derive from a man aged 25 to 40 in good health.

The chain carries TRBV4-3 and TRBJ2-5; 12 bases are a match to TRBD2. V lost 1 base and J lost 4; bases outside the gene matches: 7. The CDR3 covers 17 residues. Germline V lookup: CDR1 LGHNA, CDR2 YSLEER. CDR3 coding DNA: TGCGCCAGCAGCCAAGTTGCTAGCGGGGGGGCCTCAGAGACCCAGTACTTC. Its translation: CASSQVASGGASETQYF.

Only one count was recorded for this clone. The junction does not match germline at one end; this may be a read error. The J gene is TRBJ1-2, the V gene TRBV5-1, with unresolved D. Germline lookup yields CDR1 SGHRS and CDR2 YFSETQ. This CDR3 contains 15 residues. CDR3 nucleotides: TGCGCCGGCAGCTCGGAGCGCACCTCAAGCTATGGCTACACCTTC. Translating it yields CAGSSERTSSYGYTF.

There are many counts of this clone. The genes are TRBV10-3 and TRBJ1-3, with no clear D. In germline, CDR1 is ENHRY, CDR2 SYGVKD. Between the trimmed V and J ends, which lost 0 bases and 0 bases, there was a span of 6 bases. There are 15 residues in the CDR3. CDR3 sequence reads: CAISESVLSGNTIYF. CDR3 nucleotides: TGTGCCATCAGTGAGTCTGTCCTCTCTGGAAACACCATATATTTT.

Ten or more counts support this clone. V gene TRBV15 combines with J gene TRBJ2-1; 8 bases agree with TRBD2. The length of the CDR3 is 15 residues. The germline V gene encodes CDR1 LNHNV and CDR2 YYDKDF (reference sequence). The junction had 11 bases not matched to a gene; V was cut back by 3 bases and J by 10 bases. The CDR3 loop is CATSSSTPGRGEQFF. CDR3 bases: TGTGCCACCAGCAGCTCTACGCCCGGGAGGGGGGAGCAGTTCTTC.

This sequence joins TRBV5-6 and TRBJ1-2; 9 positions match TRBD1. Germline V gene sequence: CDR1 SGHDT, CDR2 YYEEEE. The length of the CDR3 is 16 residues. Germline trimming cut 5 bases from V and 0 bases from J; bases unmatched to any gene: 8. CDR3 sequence (DNA): TGTGCCAGCAGTGGGACAGGGAGTATGACTAACTATGGCTACACCTTC. Translation gives CASSGTGSMTNYGYTF.

J is TRBJ2-2 and V is TRBV9; no reliable D call. V lost 0 bases and J lost 5, with 5 bases in between. The CDR3 length is 13 residues. Per germline, CDR1 SGDLS and CDR2 YYNGEE. The CDR3 protein is CASSVAETGELFF. The CDR3 bases are TGTGCCAGCAGCGTAGCCGAAACCGGGGAGCTGTTTTTT.

This clone showed up just a few times. The V call is TRBV7-2, the J call TRBJ2-1; TRBD2 is a possible D gene (5 bases). CDR3 length: 15 residues. V was trimmed by 7 bases and J by 4 bases, leaving 17 bases between them. In germline, CDR1 is SGHTA, CDR2 FQGNSA. The CDR3 DNA is TGTGCCAGCACCCCTGGAGCGGACTTATACAATGAGCAGTTCTTC. It is translated as CASTPGADLYNEQFF. Combining the CDR3 with reference TRBV7-2 and TRBJ2-1 gives the whole variable domain GAGVSQSPSNKVTEKGKDVELRCDPISGHTALYWYRQSLGQGLEFLIYFQGNSAPDKSGLPSDRFSAERTGGSVSTLTIQRTQQEDSAVYLCASTPGADLYNEQFFGPGTRLTVL.

The table lists this clone with a few counts. The rearrangement uses TRBV2 and TRBJ2-7, with 10 bases lining up with TRBD1. With V trimmed by 6 bases and J by 3 bases, 5 bases remained unmatched. This CDR3 contains 14 residues. From germline, CDR1 is SNHLY and CDR2 FYNNEI. The CDR3 bases are TGTGCCAGCAGGGTGGACAGGGGGGGCTACGAGCAGTACTTC. As protein: CASRVDRGGYEQYF.

This chain links TRBV6-5 with TRBJ2-3; possible D gene TRBD1, 6 bases. Deletions cut 6 bases from V and 2 bases from J, with 15 bases between. Germline CDR1 reads MNHEY; CDR2 reads SVGAGI. This CDR3 has 15 amino acids. The CDR3, as DNA: TGTGCCAGCAGACCTGGGGGCCCAATCACAGATACGCAGTATTTT. Translation gives CASRPGGPITDTQYF.

In DNA, the CDR3 is TGTGCCAGCAGTGAAGAGGAGGGAATAGGCTACACCTTC. This translates into CASSEEEGIGYTF. The chain couples TRBV6-1 to TRBJ1-2; D remains unclear. The CDR3 runs to 13 residues. V was trimmed by 1 base and J by 8 bases, leaving 11 bases between them. Germline V gives CDR1 MNHNS, CDR2 SASEGT.

This clone occurred a few times. This rearrangement joins TRBV30 to TRBJ2-2; no firm D call. Per the germline V gene, CDR1 is GTSNPN and CDR2 is SVGIG (reference sequence). V was shortened by 2 bases and J by 4 bases, with 8 bases between the two germline ends. This CDR3 is 13 amino acids long. The CDR3 spells CAWSLGRTGELFF. In DNA form, the CDR3 reads TGTGCCTGGAGTCTAGGGCGCACCGGGGAGCTGTTTTTT.

This clone was seen a few times. V gene TRBV7-2 combines with J gene TRBJ2-3; 10 nucleotides agree with TRBD2. V shed 5 bases and J 4 bases; nucleotides not matched to a gene: 6. There are 15 residues in the CDR3. Germline lookup yields CDR1 SGHTA and CDR2 FQGNSA. The CDR3 sequence: CASSPLAGSPDTQYF. The DNA of the CDR3 is TGTGCCAGCAGCCCACTAGCGGGATCCCCAGATACGCAGTATTTT.

V usage is TRBV5-4 and J usage is TRBJ2-6; 8 nucleotides agree with TRBD1. The CDR3 consists of 16 residues. Germline values: CDR1 SGHNT, CDR2 YYREEE (reference sequence). The DNA of the CDR3 is TGTGCTATCACAGGACAGGGAGTATCTGGGGCCAACGTCCTGACTTTC. It encodes CAITGQGVSGANVLTF.

This clone was seen more than once but under ten times. The rearrangement joins TRBV12-5 to TRBJ1-5; D is ambiguous. In germline, CDR1 is LGHNT, CDR2 FRNRAP. CDR3 size: 13 residues. The V end was cut by 1 base, the J end by 3 bases, with 4 bases between. In DNA, the CDR3 is TGTGCTAGTGGTTTGGAGCCCAATCAGCCCCAGCATTTT. The encoded protein is CASGLEPNQPQHF.